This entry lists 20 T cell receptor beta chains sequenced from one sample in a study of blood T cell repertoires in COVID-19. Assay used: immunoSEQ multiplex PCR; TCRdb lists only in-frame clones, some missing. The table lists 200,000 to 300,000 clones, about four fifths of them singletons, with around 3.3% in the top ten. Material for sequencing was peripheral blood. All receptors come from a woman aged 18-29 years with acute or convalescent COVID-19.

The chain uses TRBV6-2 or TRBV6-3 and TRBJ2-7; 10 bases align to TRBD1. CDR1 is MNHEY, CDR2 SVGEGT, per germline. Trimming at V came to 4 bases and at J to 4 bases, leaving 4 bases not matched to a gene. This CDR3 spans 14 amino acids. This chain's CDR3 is CASSLDRGWYEQYF. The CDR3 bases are TGTGCCAGCAGTTTGGACAGGGGGTGGTACGAGCAGTACTTC.

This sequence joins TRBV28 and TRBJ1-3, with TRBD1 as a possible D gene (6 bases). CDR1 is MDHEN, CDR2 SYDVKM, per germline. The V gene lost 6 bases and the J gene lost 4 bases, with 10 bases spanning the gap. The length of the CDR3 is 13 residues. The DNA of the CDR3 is TGTGCCAGCAGGCAGGGGCAAGGAAACACCATATATTTT. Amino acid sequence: CASRQGQGNTIYF.

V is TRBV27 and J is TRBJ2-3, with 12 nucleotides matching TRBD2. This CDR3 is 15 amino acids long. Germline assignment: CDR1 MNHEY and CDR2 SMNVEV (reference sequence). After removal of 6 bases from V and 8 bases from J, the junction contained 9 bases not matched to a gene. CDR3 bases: TGTGCCAGCAGCCATGAACTAGCGGGAGGAGGTACGCAGTATTTT. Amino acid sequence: CASSHELAGGGTQYF.

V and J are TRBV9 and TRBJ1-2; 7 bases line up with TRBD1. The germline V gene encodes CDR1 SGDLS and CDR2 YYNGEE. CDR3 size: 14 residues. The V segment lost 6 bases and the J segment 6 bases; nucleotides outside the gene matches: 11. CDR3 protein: CASTELARGDGYTF. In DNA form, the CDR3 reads TGTGCCAGCACCGAACTCGCCAGGGGGGATGGCTACACCTTC.

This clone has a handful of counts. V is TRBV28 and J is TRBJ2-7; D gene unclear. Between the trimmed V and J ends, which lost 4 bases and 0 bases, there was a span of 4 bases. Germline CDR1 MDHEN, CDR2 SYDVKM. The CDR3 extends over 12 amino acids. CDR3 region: CASSSYSYEQYF. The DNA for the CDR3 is TGTGCCAGCAGTTCCTACTCCTACGAGCAGTACTTC. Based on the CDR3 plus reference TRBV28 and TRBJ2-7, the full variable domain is DVKVTQSSRYLVKRTGEKVFLECVQDMDHENMFWYRQDPGLGLRLIYFSYDVKMKEKGDIPEGYSVSREKKERFSLILESASTNQTSMYLCASSSYSYEQYFGPGTRLTVT.

As DNA, the CDR3 is TGTGCCAGCAGTCGCCGGGACATCTACAATGAGCAGTTCTTC. Residues: CASSRRDIYNEQFF. This chain uses TRBV6-2 or TRBV6-3 with TRBJ2-1, with a possible D match to TRBD1 (6 bases). Germline loops: CDR1 MNHEY, CDR2 SVGEGT. CDR3 length: 14 amino acids. V dropped 5 bases and J dropped 3 bases, with 11 bases sitting between them.

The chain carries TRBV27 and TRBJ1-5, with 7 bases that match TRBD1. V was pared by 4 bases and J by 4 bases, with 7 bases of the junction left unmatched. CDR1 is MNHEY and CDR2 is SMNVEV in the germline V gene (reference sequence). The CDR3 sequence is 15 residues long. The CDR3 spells CASSWDSQGNQPQHF. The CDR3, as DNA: TGTGCCAGCAGTTGGGACAGTCAAGGAAATCAGCCCCAGCATTTT.

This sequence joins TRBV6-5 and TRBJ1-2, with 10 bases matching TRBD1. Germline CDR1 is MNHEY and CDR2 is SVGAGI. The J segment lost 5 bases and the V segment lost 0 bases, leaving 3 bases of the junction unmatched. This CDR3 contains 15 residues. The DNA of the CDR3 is TGTGCCAGCAGTTACTCGGGACAGGGGAGGTATGGCTACACCTTC. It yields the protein CASSYSGQGRYGYTF.

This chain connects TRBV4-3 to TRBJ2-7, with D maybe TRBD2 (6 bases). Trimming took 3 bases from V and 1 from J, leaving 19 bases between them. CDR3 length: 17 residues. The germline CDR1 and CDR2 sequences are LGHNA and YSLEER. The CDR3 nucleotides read TGCGCCAGCAGCCACTCCACCGGAGGGACCCAGTCCTACGAGCAGTACTTC. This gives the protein CASSHSTGGTQSYEQYF.

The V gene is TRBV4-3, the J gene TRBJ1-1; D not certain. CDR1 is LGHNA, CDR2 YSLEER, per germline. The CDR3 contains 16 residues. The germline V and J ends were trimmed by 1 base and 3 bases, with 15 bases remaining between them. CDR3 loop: CASSQGPPGRYTEAFF. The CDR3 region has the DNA TGCGCCAGCAGCCAAGGGCCTCCCGGCAGGTACACTGAAGCTTTCTTT.

The chain's CDR3 is CASSSANRDEAFF. Here the CDR3 DNA reads TGTGCCAGCAGTTCAGCTAACAGGGATGAAGCTTTCTTT. This chain connects TRBV6-5 to TRBJ1-1, with D possibly being TRBD1 (6 bases). Germline CDR1 and CDR2: MNHEY and SVGAGI. CDR3 length: 13 amino acids. Trimming shortened V by 4 bases and J by 7 bases, and 13 bases separated the two germline ends.

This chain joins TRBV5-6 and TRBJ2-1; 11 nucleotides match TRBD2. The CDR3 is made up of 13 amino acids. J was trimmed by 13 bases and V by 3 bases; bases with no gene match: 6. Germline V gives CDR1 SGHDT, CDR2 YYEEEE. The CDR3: CASSWGGLAEQFF. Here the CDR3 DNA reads TGTGCCAGCAGCTGGGGGGGACTAGCGGAACAGTTCTTC.

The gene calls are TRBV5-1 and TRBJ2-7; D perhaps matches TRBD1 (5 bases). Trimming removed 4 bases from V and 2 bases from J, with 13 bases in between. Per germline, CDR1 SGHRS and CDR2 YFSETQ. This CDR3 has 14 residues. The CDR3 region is CASSQATETYEQYF. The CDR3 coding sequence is TGCGCCAGCAGCCAAGCGACAGAGACCTACGAGCAGTACTTC. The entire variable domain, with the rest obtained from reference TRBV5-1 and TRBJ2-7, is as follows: KAGVTQTPRYLIKTRGQQVTLSCSPISGHRSVSWYQQTPGQGLQFLFEYFSETQRNKGNFPGRFSGRQFSNSRSEMNVSTLELGDSALYLCASSQATETYEQYFGPGTRLTVT.

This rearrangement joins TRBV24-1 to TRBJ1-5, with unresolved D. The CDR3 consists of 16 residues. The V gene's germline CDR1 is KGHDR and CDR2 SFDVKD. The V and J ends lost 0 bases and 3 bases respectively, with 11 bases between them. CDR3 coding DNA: TGTGCCACCAGTGATTTGCCAAGGTGGGCCAATCAGCCCCAGCATTTT. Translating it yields CATSDLPRWANQPQHF.

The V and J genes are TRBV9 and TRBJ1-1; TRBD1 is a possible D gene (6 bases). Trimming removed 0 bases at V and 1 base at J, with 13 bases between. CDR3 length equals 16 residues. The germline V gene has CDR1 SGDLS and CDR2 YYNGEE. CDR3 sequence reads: CASSVALEGGNTEAFF. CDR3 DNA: TGTGCCAGCAGCGTAGCTTTAGAAGGGGGGAACACTGAAGCTTTCTTT. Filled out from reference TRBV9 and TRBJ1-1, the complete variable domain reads DSGVTQTPKHLITATGQRVTLRCSPRSGDLSVYWYQQSLDQGLQFLIQYYNGEERAKGNILERFSAQQFPDLHSELNLSSLELGDSALYFCASSVALEGGNTEAFFGQGTRLTVV.

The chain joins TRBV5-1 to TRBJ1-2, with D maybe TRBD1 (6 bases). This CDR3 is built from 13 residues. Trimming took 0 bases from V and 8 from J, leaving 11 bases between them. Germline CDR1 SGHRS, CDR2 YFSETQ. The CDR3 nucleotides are TGCGCCAGCAGCTTGGGAAACAGGGACGGCTACACCTTC. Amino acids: CASSLGNRDGYTF.

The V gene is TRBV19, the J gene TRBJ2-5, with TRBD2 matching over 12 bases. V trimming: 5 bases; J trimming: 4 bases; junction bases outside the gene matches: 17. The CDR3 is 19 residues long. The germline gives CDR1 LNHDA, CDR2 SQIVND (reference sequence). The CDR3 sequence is CASSPPSGRAFGAGETQYF. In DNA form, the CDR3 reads TGTGCCAGTAGTCCTCCTAGCGGGAGGGCCTTCGGGGCTGGAGAGACCCAGTACTTC.

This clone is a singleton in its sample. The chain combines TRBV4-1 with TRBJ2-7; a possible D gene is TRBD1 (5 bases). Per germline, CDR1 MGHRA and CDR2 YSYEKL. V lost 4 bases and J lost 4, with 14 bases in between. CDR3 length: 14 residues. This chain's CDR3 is CASSPESNRYEQYF. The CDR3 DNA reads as TGCGCCAGCAGCCCCGAAAGTAACAGGTACGAGCAGTACTTC.

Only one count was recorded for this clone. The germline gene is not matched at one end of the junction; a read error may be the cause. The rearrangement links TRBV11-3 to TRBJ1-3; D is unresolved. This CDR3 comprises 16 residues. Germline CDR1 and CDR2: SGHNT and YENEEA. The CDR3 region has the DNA TGTGCCAGCAGCGTAGATGAGGGATTCTCTGGAAACACCATATATTTT. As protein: CASSVDEGFSGNTIYF. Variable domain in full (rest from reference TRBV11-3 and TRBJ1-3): EAGVVQSPRYKIIEKKQPVAFWCNPISGHNTLYWYLQNLGQGPELLIRYENEEAVDDSQLPKDRFSAERLKGVDSTLKIQPAELGDSAVYLCASSVDEGFSGNTIYFGEGSWLTVV.

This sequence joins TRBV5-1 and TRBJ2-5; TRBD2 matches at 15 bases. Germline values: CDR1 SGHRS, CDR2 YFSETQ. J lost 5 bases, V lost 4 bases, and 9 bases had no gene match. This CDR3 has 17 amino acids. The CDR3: CASSIGTSGRPSETQYF. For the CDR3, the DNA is TGCGCCAGCAGCATTGGGACTAGCGGGAGGCCCTCGGAGACCCAGTACTTC.